This TCR beta chain was identified during a study of tumor-infiltrating lymphocytes in primary liver carcinoma. Study as a whole: Yields of productive TCRbeta reads ranged from roughly 3.5 to 7.13 million per sample and were similar across tissue types.

The V and J ends lost 5 bases and 2 bases, in that order; junction bases with no gene match: 6. The CDR3 runs 14 residues. Germline V CDR1 and CDR2: SGHVS, FQNEAQ. Unsorted whole blood supplied the RNA, and germline DNA was extracted too. The authors made TCR beta cDNA from around 500 ng total RNA with a constant-region primer. For TCR beta, libraries were produced by three nested multiplex PCR rounds using slightly modified ARM-PCR. It was with TRBV1-TRBV30 forward primers and a C-beta reverse primer that the first two PCR rounds were run, at approximately 9 cycles each. TCRdb called the multiplex PCR reads again in MiXCR, with one record for every CDR3 protein. The repertoire holds a few hundred thousand distinct CDR3 sequences, with approximately 54% as singletons.

The receptor was derived from a woman under 40 with primary liver carcinoma and hepatitis B virus infection. The chain joins TRBV7-8 to TRBJ2-7; 7 nucleotides align to TRBD2. What was sequenced was peripheral blood. The CDR3 protein is CASSIGTNTYEQYF. CDR3 nucleotides: TGTGCCAGCAGCATCGGGACTAATACCTACGAGCAGTACTTC.